The present T cell receptor (beta chain) was sequenced within a study of cytotoxic CD8 clonotypes in ibrutinib-treated CLL. The ends were cut back, 2 bases at V and 4 bases at J, with 18 bases in the middle. Germline CDR1 SGHRS, CDR2 YFSETQ. This CDR3 is 16 amino acids long. In the case of this clone: Its antigen is unknown.

The data were produced by immunoSEQ multiplex PCR, yet TCRdb's version contains in-frame clones alone and is incomplete. Among 65,000 to 80,000 clones listed, 70% to 90% were seen once. Study-wide findings and caveats: While tracking circulating CD8+ T-cell counts, baseline clonality exceeded that of age-matched healthy donors. Contraction or stability on treatment characterized the public clonotypes, which were uncommon. Whereas clonality rose at ibrutinib response, it declined toward baseline at progression.

The rearrangement links TRBV5-1 to TRBJ2-5, with D possibly being TRBD1 (6 bases). This sequence originates from a human donor with chronic lymphocytic leukemia. The input for sequencing was PBMCs, taken after 24 months of ibrutinib treatment. Here the CDR3 DNA reads TGCGCCAGCAGCTTACAGAGCGCCAGGGGTGGAGAGACCCAGTACTTC. Translated, it gives CASSLQSARGGETQYF.